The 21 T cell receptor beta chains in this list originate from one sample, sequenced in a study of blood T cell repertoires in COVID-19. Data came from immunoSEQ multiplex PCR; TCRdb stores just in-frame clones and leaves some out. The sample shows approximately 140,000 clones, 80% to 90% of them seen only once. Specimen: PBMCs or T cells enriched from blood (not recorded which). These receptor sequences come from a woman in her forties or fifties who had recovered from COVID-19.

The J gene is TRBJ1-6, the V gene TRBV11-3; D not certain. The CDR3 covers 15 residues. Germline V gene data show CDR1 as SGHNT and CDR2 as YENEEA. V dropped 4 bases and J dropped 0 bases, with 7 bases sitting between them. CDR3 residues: CASSSGSSYNSPLHF. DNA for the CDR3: TGTGCCAGCAGCTCCGGGAGCTCCTATAATTCACCCCTCCACTTT.

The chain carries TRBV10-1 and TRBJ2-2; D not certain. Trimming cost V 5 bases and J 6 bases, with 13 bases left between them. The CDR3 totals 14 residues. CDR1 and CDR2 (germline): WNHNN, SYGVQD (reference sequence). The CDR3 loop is CASSRGQSPGELFF. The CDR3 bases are TGCGCCAGCAGTCGTGGTCAGTCCCCCGGGGAGCTGTTTTTT.

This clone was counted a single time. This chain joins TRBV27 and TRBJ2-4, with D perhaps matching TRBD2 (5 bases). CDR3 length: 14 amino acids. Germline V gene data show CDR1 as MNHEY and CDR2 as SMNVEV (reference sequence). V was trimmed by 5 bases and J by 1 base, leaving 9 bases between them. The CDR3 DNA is TGTGCCAGCAGTCGAGGGAATGCCAAAAACATTCAGTACTTC. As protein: CASSRGNAKNIQYF.

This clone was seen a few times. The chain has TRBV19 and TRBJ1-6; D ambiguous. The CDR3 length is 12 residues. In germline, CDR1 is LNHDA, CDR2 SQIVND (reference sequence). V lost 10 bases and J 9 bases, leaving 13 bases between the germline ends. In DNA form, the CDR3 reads TGTGCCACCCGAAACCGGTTTTCACCCCTCCACTTT. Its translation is CATRNRFSPLHF.

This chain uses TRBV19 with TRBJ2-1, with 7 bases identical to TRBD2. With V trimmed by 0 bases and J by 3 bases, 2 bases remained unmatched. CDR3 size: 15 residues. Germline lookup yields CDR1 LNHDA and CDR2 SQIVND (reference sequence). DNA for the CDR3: TGTGCCAGTAGTATAGATGGACTAGGCTACAATGAGCAGTTCTTC. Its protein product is CASSIDGLGYNEQFF.

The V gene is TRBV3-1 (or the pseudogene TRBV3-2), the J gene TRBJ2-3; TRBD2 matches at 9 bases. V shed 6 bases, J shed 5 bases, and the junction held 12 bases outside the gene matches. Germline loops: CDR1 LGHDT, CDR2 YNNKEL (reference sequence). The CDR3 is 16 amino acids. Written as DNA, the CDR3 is TGTGCCAGCAGAGAAGCCGGGACTAGCAAGGGAGATACGCAGTATTTT. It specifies CASREAGTSKGDTQYF.

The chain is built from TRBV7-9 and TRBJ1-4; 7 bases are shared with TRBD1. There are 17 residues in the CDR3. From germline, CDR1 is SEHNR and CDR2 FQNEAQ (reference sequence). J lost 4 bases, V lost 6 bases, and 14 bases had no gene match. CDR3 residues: CASRGGGPGQHNEKLFF. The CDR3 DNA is TGTGCCAGCAGGGGGGGCGGACCGGGACAGCATAATGAAAAACTGTTTTTT.

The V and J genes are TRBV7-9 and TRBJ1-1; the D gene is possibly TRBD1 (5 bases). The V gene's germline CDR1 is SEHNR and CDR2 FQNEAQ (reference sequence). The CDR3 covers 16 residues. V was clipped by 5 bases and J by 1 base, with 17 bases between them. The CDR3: CASSPPSRTRNTEAFF. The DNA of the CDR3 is TGTGCCAGCAGCCCGCCCTCCCGGACAAGGAACACTGAAGCTTTCTTT.

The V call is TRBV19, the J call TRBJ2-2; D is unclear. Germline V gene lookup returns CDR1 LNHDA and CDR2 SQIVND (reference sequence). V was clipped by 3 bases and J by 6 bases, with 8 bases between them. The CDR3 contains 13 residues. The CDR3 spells CASSMAHPGELFF. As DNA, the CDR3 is TGTGCCAGTAGTATGGCACACCCCGGGGAGCTGTTTTTT. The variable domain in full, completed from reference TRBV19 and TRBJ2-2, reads DGGITQSPKYLFRKEGQNVTLSCEQNLNHDAMYWYRQDPGQGLRLIYYSQIVNDFQKGDIAEGYSVSREKKESFPLTVTSAQKNPTAFYLCASSMAHPGELFFGEGSRLTVL.

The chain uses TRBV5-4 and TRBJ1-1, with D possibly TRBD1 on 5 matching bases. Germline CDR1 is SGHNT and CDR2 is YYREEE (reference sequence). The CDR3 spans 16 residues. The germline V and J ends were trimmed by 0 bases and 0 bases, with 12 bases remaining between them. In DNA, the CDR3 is TGTGCCAGCAGCTTGGAGACAGCCCGTATGAACACTGAAGCTTTCTTT. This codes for CASSLETARMNTEAFF.

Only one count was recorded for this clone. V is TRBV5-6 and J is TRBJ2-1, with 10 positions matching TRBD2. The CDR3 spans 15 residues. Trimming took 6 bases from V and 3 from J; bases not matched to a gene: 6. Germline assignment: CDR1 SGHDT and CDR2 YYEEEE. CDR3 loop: CASTRASGGYNEQFF. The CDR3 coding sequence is TGTGCCAGCACCCGCGCTAGCGGGGGCTACAATGAGCAGTTCTTC.

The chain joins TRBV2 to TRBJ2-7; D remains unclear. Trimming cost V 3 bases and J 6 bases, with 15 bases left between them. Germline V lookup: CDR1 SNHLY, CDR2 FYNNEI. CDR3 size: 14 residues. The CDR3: CASSDVSIPGEQYF. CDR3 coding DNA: TGTGCCAGCAGTGACGTGTCAATCCCCGGCGAGCAGTACTTC.

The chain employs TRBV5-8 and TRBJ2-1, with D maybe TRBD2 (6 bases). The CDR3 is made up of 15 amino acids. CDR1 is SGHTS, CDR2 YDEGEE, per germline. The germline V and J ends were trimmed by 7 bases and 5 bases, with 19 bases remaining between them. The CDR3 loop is CASGVLLAPNNEQFF. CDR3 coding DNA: TGTGCCAGCGGGGTGTTACTAGCCCCCAACAATGAGCAGTTCTTC.

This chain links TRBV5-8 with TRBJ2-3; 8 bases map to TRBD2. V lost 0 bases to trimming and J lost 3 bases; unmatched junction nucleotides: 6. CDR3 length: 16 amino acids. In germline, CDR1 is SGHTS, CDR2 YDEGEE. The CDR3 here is CASSLGLAGLTDTQYF. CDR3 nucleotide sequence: TGTGCCAGCAGCTTGGGGCTAGCGGGTTTGACAGATACGCAGTATTTT.

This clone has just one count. The CDR3 sequence: CASSASFERETQYF. CDR3 in DNA: TGTGCCAGCAGTGCCAGCTTCGAGCGAGAGACCCAGTACTTC. The chain uses TRBV2 and TRBJ2-5, with D uncertain. The V and J ends lost 4 bases and 4 bases respectively, with 13 bases between them. Germline CDR1 reads SNHLY; CDR2 reads FYNNEI. This CDR3 contains 14 residues.

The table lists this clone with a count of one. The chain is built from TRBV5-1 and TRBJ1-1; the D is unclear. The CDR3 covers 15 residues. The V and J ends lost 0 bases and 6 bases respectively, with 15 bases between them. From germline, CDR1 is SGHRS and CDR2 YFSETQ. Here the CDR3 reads CASSLAVAGRAEAFF. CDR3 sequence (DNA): TGCGCCAGCAGCTTGGCCGTAGCGGGGAGGGCTGAAGCTTTCTTT.

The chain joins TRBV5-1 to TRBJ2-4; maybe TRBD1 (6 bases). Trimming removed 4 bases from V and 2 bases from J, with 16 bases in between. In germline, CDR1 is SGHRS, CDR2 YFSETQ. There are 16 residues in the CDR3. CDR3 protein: CASSKATGTTKNIQYF. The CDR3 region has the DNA TGCGCCAGCAGCAAAGCTACAGGGACGACCAAAAACATTCAGTACTTC.

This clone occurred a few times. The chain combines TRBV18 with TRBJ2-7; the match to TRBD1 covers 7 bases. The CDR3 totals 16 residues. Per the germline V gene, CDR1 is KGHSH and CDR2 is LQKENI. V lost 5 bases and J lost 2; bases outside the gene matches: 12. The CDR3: CASSSLRGKRAYEQYF. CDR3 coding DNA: TGTGCCAGCTCAAGTCTCAGGGGGAAACGAGCCTACGAGCAGTACTTC.

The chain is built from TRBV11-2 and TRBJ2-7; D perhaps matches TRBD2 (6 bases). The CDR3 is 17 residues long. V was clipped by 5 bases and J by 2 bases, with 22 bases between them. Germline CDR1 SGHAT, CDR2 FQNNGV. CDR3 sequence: CASSPRVAGTQTYEQYF. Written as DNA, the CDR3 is TGTGCCAGCAGCCCAAGGGTCGCCGGGACTCAAACCTACGAGCAGTACTTC.

The chain's CDR3 is CASSLVATSYEQYF. The CDR3 nucleotides read TGCGCCAGCAGCTTGGTGGCCACCTCCTACGAGCAGTACTTC. The chain employs TRBV5-1 and TRBJ2-7; no clear D. Per the germline V gene, CDR1 is SGHRS and CDR2 is YFSETQ. The CDR3 loop spans 14 amino acids. V was clipped by 0 bases and J by 0 bases, with 7 bases between them.

The CDR3 loop is CASSLFTGYDEQYF. CDR3 sequence (DNA): TGTGCCAGCAGCTTGTTTACAGGGTACGACGAGCAGTACTTC. This sequence joins TRBV5-6 and TRBJ2-7, with D perhaps TRBD1 (6 bases). Germline V gene lookup returns CDR1 SGHDT and CDR2 YYEEEE. Trimming pared 1 base from V and 5 bases from J, leaving 13 bases between. The CDR3 runs to 14 residues.